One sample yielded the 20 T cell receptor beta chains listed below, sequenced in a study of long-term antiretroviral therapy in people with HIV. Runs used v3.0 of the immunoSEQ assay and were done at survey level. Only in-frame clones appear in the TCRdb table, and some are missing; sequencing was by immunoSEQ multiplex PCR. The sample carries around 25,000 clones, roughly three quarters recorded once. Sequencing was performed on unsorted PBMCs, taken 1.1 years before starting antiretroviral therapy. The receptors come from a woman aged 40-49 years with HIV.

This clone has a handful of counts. CDR3 protein: CASSDGLYNSPLHF. In DNA, the CDR3 is TGTGCCAGCAGTGACGGCCTCTATAATTCACCCCTCCACTTT. The V call is TRBV25-1, the J call TRBJ1-6; D is undetermined. Germline-derived CDR1 and CDR2 are MGHDK and SYGVNS. The ends were cut back, 3 bases at V and 3 bases at J, with 6 bases in the middle. The CDR3 has 14 residues.

CDR3 sequence reads: CASSQVRGGPLHF. Written as DNA, the CDR3 is TGCGCCAGCAGCCAAGTACGGGGGGGGCCCCTCCACTTT. J is TRBJ1-6 and V is TRBV4-3; possibly TRBD1 for D (5 bases). Trimming took off 1 base at V and 13 bases at J, with 11 bases between the two ends. Germline V gene data show CDR1 as LGHNA and CDR2 as YSLEER. This CDR3 contains 13 residues.

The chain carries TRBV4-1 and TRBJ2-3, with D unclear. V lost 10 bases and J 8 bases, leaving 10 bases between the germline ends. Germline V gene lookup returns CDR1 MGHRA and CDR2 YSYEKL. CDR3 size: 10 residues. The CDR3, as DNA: TGCGCCATAGCCGCTTTTACGCAGTATTTT. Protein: CAIAAFTQYF.

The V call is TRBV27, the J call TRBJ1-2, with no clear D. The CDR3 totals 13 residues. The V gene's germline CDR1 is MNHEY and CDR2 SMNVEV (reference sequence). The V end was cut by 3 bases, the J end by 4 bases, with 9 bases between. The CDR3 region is CASSFTPLYGYTF. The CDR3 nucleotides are TGTGCCAGCAGTTTCACACCCCTCTATGGCTACACCTTC.

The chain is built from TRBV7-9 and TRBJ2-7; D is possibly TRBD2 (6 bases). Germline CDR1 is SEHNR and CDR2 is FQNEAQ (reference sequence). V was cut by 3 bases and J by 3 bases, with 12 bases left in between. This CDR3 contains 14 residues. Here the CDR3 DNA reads TGTGCCAGCAGCTTGAGGGAGGTGTTCTACGAGCAGTACTTC. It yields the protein CASSLREVFYEQYF.

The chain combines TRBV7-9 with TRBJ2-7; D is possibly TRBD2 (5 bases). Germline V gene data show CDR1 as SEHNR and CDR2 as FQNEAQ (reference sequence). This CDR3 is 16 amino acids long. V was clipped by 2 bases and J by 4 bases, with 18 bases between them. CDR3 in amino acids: CASSLSGTPGFYEQYF. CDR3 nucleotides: TGTGCCAGCAGCTTATCGGGAACGCCGGGGTTTTACGAGCAGTACTTC.

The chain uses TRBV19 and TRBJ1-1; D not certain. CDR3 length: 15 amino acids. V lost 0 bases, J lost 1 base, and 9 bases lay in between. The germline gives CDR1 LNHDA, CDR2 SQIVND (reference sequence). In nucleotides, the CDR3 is TGTGCCAGTAGTATAGATGCAGGTCCGAACACTGAAGCTTTCTTT. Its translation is CASSIDAGPNTEAFF.

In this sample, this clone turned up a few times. The CDR3 bases are TGTGCCAGGTCAGGGCCGCTAAGCAATCAGCCCCAGCATTTT. Protein: CARSGPLSNQPQHF. The rearrangement joins TRBV2 to TRBJ1-5; a possible D gene is TRBD1 (5 bases). There are 14 residues in the CDR3. With 9 bases removed from V and 1 base from J, the gap between germline ends came to 13 bases. The germline gives CDR1 SNHLY, CDR2 FYNNEI.

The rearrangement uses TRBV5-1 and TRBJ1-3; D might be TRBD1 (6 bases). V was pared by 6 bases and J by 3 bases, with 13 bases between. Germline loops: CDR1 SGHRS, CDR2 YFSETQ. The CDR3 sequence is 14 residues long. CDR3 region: CASTQGTDGNTIYF. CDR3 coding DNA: TGCGCCAGCACCCAGGGGACGGATGGAAACACCATATATTTT.

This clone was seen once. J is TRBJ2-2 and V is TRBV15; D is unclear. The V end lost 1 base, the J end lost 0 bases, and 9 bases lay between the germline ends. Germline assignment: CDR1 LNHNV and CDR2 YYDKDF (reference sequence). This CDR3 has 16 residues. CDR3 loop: CATSRVVPANTGELFF. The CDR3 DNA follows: TGTGCCACCAGCAGAGTGGTACCTGCGAACACCGGGGAGCTGTTTTTT.

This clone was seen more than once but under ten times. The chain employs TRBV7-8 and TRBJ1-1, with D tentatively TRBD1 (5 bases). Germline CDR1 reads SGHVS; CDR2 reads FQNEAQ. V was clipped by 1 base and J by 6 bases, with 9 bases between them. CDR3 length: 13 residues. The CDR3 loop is CASSLVQVSEAFF. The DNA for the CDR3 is TGTGCCAGCAGCTTAGTACAGGTATCTGAAGCTTTCTTT.

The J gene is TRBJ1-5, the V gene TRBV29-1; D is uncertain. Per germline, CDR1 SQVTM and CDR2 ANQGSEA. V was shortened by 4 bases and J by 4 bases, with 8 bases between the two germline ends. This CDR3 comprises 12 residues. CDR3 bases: TGCAGCGTTGCGGAAGATAATCAGCCCCAGCATTTT. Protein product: CSVAEDNQPQHF.

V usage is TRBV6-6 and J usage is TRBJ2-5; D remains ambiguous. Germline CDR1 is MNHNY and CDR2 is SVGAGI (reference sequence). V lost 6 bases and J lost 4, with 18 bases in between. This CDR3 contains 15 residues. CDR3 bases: TGTGCCAGCAGCTTAGGACCCCTACTGGGAGAGACCCAGTACTTC. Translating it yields CASSLGPLLGETQYF.

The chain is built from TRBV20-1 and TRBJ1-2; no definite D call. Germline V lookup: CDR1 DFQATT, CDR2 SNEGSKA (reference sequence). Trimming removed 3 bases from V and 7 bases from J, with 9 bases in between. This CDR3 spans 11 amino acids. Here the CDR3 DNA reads TGCAGTGCTAGTTCGGGTATTGGCTACACCTTC. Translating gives CSASSGIGYTF.

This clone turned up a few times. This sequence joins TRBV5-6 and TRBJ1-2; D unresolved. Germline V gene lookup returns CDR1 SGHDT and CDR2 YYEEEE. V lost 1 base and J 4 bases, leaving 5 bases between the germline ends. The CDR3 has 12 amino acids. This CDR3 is CASSLLGYGYTF. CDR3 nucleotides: TGTGCCAGCAGCTTGCTGGGCTATGGCTACACCTTC.

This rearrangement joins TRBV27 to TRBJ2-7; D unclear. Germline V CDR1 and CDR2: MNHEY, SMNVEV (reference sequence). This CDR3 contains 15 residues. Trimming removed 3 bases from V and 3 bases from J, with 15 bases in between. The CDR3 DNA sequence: TGTGCCAGCAGTTTTGGATGGGAACACCGCTACGAGCAGTACTTC. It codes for CASSFGWEHRYEQYF.

The CDR3 nucleotides are TGCGCCAGCAGCGTGACTAGCGGGAGTTTAGATGAGCAGTTCTTC. Translating gives CASSVTSGSLDEQFF. The chain is built from TRBV5-1 and TRBJ2-1; 12 positions agree with TRBD2. CDR3 length: 15 residues. CDR1 is SGHRS, CDR2 YFSETQ, per germline. Losses at the gene ends were 4 bases for V and 8 bases for J; bases not matched to a gene: 7.

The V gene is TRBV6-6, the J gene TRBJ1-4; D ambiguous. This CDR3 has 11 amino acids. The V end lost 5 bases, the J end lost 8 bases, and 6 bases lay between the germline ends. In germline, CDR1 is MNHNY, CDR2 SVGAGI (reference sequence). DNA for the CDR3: TGTGCCAGCAGTAGGCCGGAAAAACTGTTTTTT. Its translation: CASSRPEKLFF.

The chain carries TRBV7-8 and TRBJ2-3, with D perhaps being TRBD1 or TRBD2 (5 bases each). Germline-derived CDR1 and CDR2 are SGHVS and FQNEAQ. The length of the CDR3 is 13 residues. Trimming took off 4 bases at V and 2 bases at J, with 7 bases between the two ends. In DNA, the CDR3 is TGTGCCAGCAGCTGGGGGTTCACAGATACGCAGTATTTT. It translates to CASSWGFTDTQYF.

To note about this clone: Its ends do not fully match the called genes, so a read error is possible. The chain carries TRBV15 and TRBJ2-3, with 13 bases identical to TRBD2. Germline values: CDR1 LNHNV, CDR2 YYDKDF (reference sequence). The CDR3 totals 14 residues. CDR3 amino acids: CATSSGLAGASWCF. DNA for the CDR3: TGTGCCACCAGCAGCGGACTAGCGGGGGCCTCATGGTGTTTT.